One sample yielded the 21 T cell receptor beta chains listed below, sequenced in a study of OX40 agonist ivuxolimab in advanced cancers. The library came from the immunoSEQ multiplex PCR assay. What TCRdb holds here is the immuneACCESS table cut down to in-frame rearrangements. Part of the clones is not present; checked against another copy, under half of the missing clones reflect an unresolved V gene, and the others are unexplained. This sample holds tens of thousands of clones; 85% to 95% were observed only once. Jointly, the top ten make up around 10% of the sample. This specimen consisted of CD4+ or CD8+ T cells sorted from blood, obtained in a trial of the OX40 agonist ivuxolimab. The receptors here all came from an adult with an advanced solid tumor such as melanoma, head and neck, liver or kidney cancer.

V gene TRBV6-5 combines with J gene TRBJ2-7; 9 nucleotides line up with TRBD1. Germline V gene data show CDR1 as MNHEY and CDR2 as SVGAGI. This CDR3 region has 14 residues. The V segment lost 2 bases and the J segment 6 bases; nucleotides outside the gene matches: 5. The CDR3 DNA reads TGTGCCAGCAGTTACCTTGGGACAGGGATCGAGCAGTACTTC. Amino acids: CASSYLGTGIEQYF.

The chain has TRBV29-1 and TRBJ2-7, with D possibly matching TRBD1 (6 bases). V was clipped by 5 bases and J by 0 bases, with 14 bases between them. Germline values: CDR1 SQVTM, CDR2 ANQGSEA. The CDR3 consists of 14 residues. The CDR3 loop is CSVSPVRGSYEQYF. The CDR3 bases are TGCAGCGTTTCCCCCGTCAGGGGCTCCTACGAGCAGTACTTC.

This chain connects TRBV7-3 to TRBJ2-1; no reliable D call. CDR3 length: 15 residues. V dropped 5 bases and J dropped 0 bases, with 11 bases sitting between them. The V gene's germline CDR1 is SGHTA and CDR2 FQGTGA. DNA of the CDR3: TGTGCCAGCAGCCACTCAACGTCCTCCTACAATGAGCAGTTCTTC. It specifies CASSHSTSSYNEQFF.

The rearrangement uses TRBV27 and TRBJ2-7; a weak D match, TRBD1 (6 bases). V was shortened by 2 bases and J by 3 bases, with 17 bases between the two germline ends. The CDR3 contains 16 residues. From germline, CDR1 is MNHEY and CDR2 SMNVEV (reference sequence). The CDR3 bases are TGTGCCAGCAGTTTAACAGATGGCAGGGGTCTCTACGAGCAGTACTTC. This codes for CASSLTDGRGLYEQYF.

J is TRBJ2-2 and V is TRBV28; 7 bases line up with TRBD1. Germline lookup yields CDR1 MDHEN and CDR2 SYDVKM. With 6 bases clipped from V and 1 base from J, the junction kept 2 bases outside the gene matches. The CDR3 is 14 amino acids. The CDR3 spells CASRRTGNTGELFF. In DNA, the CDR3 is TGTGCCAGCAGACGGACAGGGAACACCGGGGAGCTGTTTTTT. The full variable domain, completed using reference TRBV28 and TRBJ2-2, is DVKVTQSSRYLVKRTGEKVFLECVQDMDHENMFWYRQDPGLGLRLIYFSYDVKMKEKGDIPEGYSVSREKKERFSLILESASTNQTSMYLCASRRTGNTGELFFGEGSRLTVL.

This chain links TRBV19 with TRBJ2-7; 9 bases map to TRBD1. J lost 2 bases, V lost 5 bases, and 4 bases had no gene match. The CDR3 spans 14 residues. Germline loops: CDR1 LNHDA, CDR2 SQIVND (reference sequence). CDR3 loop: CASSEDRGAYEQYF. CDR3 bases: TGTGCCAGTAGTGAAGACAGGGGGGCCTACGAGCAGTACTTC.

This chain connects TRBV10-2 to TRBJ2-1; 7 nucleotides match TRBD2. With V trimmed by 0 bases and J by 1 base, 3 bases remained unmatched. Looked up from germline, CDR1 is WSHSY and CDR2 is SAAADI. The CDR3 has 16 amino acids. For the CDR3, the DNA is TGCGCCAGCAGTGAGTCAGGCGGGAGATCCTACAATGAGCAGTTCTTC. Its protein product is CASSESGGRSYNEQFF.

The chain is built from TRBV9 and TRBJ2-3; TRBD2 matches at 12 bases. Germline CDR1 and CDR2: SGDLS and YYNGEE. The J segment lost 4 bases and the V segment lost 4 bases, leaving 1 base of the junction unmatched. The CDR3 is made up of 14 amino acids. The CDR3 sequence: CASSLAGGSDTQYF. Written as DNA, the CDR3 is TGTGCCAGCAGCCTAGCGGGAGGGTCAGATACGCAGTATTTT.

The rearrangement uses TRBV7-9 and TRBJ1-2; the D gene is possibly TRBD1 (5 bases). V gave up 5 bases and J gave up 5 bases, with 9 bases separating them. The CDR3 consists of 12 residues. The germline V gene encodes CDR1 SEHNR and CDR2 FQNEAQ (reference sequence). CDR3 nucleotides: TGTGCCAGCAGCCCCGGACATTATGGCTACACCTTC. Amino acid sequence: CASSPGHYGYTF.

This sequence joins TRBV2 and TRBJ1-4; no firm D call. Germline CDR1 reads SNHLY; CDR2 reads FYNNEI. V lost 10 bases, J lost 4 bases, and 13 bases lay in between. The CDR3 has 13 residues. As DNA, the CDR3 is TGTGCCATCCGACGAGGGCTTAATGAAAAACTGTTTTTT. Translated, it gives CAIRRGLNEKLFF.

The V call is TRBV19, the J call TRBJ2-7, with TRBD1 as a possible D gene (6 bases). Trimming left V 5 bases short and J 1 base short, with 12 bases between. CDR1 is LNHDA and CDR2 is SQIVND in the germline V gene (reference sequence). The CDR3 consists of 14 residues. The CDR3 is CASSSTGTSYEQYF. The DNA of the CDR3 is TGTGCCAGTAGTTCAACCGGGACATCCTACGAGCAGTACTTC.

The CDR3 protein is CASSIMAGGSYEQYF. CDR3 sequence (DNA): TGTGCCAGTAGTATTATGGCGGGGGGCTCCTACGAGCAGTACTTC. The chain joins TRBV19 to TRBJ2-7; 8 positions match TRBD2. The CDR3 contains 15 residues. Germline assignment: CDR1 LNHDA and CDR2 SQIVND (reference sequence). Trimming at V came to 3 bases and at J to 0 bases, leaving 4 bases not matched to a gene.

The chain carries TRBV7-9 and TRBJ1-4; 8 nucleotides match TRBD1. J lost 8 bases, V lost 9 bases, and 8 bases had no gene match. Germline loops: CDR1 SEHNR, CDR2 FQNEAQ (reference sequence). CDR3 size: 13 residues. The CDR3: CASKTGETEKLFF. For the CDR3, the DNA is TGTGCCAGTAAGACAGGGGAGACGGAAAAACTGTTTTTT.

The chain links TRBV19 to TRBJ2-1; tentatively, D is TRBD2 (6 bases). From germline, CDR1 is LNHDA and CDR2 SQIVND (reference sequence). Trimming shortened V by 2 bases and J by 5 bases, and 10 bases separated the two germline ends. The CDR3 spans 14 residues. This chain's CDR3 is CASSISGLNNEQFF. The CDR3 nucleotides read TGTGCCAGTAGTATATCGGGACTCAACAATGAGCAGTTCTTC.

The rearrangement joins TRBV18 to TRBJ1-2; maybe TRBD1 (6 bases). Trimming left V 6 bases short and J 4 bases short, with 12 bases between. This CDR3 has 13 residues. In germline, CDR1 is KGHSH, CDR2 LQKENI. The CDR3 region is CASSPGEPYGYTF. The CDR3 coding sequence is TGTGCCAGCTCTCCAGGGGAGCCCTATGGCTACACCTTC.

The chain uses TRBV14 and TRBJ1-5; 8 nucleotides align to TRBD1. Germline V lookup: CDR1 SGHDN, CDR2 FVKESK. V lost 4 bases to trimming and J lost 7 bases; unmatched junction nucleotides: 6. The CDR3 spans 14 residues. CDR3 nucleotide sequence: TGTGCCAGCAGCCGGACAGGGTCAGACCAGCCCCAGCATTTT. Translation: CASSRTGSDQPQHF.

This chain joins TRBV28 and TRBJ2-7, with D perhaps TRBD2 (7 bases). The germline V gene encodes CDR1 MDHEN and CDR2 SYDVKM. V lost 4 bases and J lost 2, with 15 bases in between. The CDR3 is 15 residues long. The CDR3 DNA reads TGTGCCAGCAGTTCGGTGACAGGACTAGCCTACGAGCAGTACTTC. This sequence encodes CASSSVTGLAYEQYF. The full variable domain, its missing parts supplied by reference TRBV28 and TRBJ2-7, is DVKVTQSSRYLVKRTGEKVFLECVQDMDHENMFWYRQDPGLGLRLIYFSYDVKMKEKGDIPEGYSVSREKKERFSLILESASTNQTSMYLCASSSVTGLAYEQYFGPGTRLTVT.

Worth noting for this clone: At one boundary the junction diverges from the germline segment, which might be a read error. This chain joins TRBV7-7 and TRBJ2-1, with D perhaps assigned TRBD1 or TRBD2 (5 bases each). The germline V gene has CDR1 SSHAT and CDR2 FNYEAQ (reference sequence). The CDR3 length is 16 residues. CDR3 coding DNA: TGTGCTAGCAGCTTAGTGGCGACGGGACCTTACAATGAGCAGTTCTTC. It is translated as CASSLVATGPYNEQFF.

This CDR3 reads CASRGIEYNEQFF. CDR3 sequence (DNA): TGTGCCAGCAGGGGCATAGAGTACAATGAGCAGTTCTTC. The rearrangement joins TRBV27 to TRBJ2-1; D uncertain. CDR1 and CDR2 (germline): MNHEY, SMNVEV (reference sequence). V dropped 6 bases and J dropped 4 bases, with 10 bases sitting between them. The CDR3 spans 13 residues.

V usage is TRBV5-4 and J usage is TRBJ2-2; 8 positions agree with TRBD2. The CDR3 extends over 10 amino acids. Germline V gene lookup returns CDR1 SGHNT and CDR2 YYREEE (reference sequence). Germline trimming cut 10 bases from V and 8 bases from J; bases unmatched to any gene: 1. For the CDR3, the DNA is TGTGCCGCGGGGGGAGGGGAGCTGTTTTTT. Protein product: CAAGGGELFF.

In nucleotides, the CDR3 is TGCGCCAGCAGCCAAGATAACAGGGGTCAGCGCAATCAGCCCCAGCATTTT. Translated: CASSQDNRGQRNQPQHF. The V and J genes are TRBV4-1 and TRBJ1-5, with 7 bases identical to TRBD1. The CDR3 totals 17 residues. Germline V lookup: CDR1 MGHRA, CDR2 YSYEKL. Trimming removed 0 bases from V and 2 bases from J; junction bases left unmatched: 7.